The clone carrying this T cell receptor beta chain was counted a few times. Its antigen is unidentified. A second about 7 to 12 cycle PCR used barcoded and J-beta primers. TCRdb analysed the 5' RACE reads with MiXCR anew, one entry per CDR3 protein. The repertoire holds about 1.6 million distinct CDR3 sequences, with about 35% as singletons. This sample stems from a study of blood T cells in healthy people across ages. Study-wide results and limits: Diversity of TCR beta per million T cells declined in a roughly linear way with age. Shifts in expanded clonotypes may have been confounded by donor CMV status, which was unknown.

Trimming took 6 bases from V and 7 from J; bases not matched to a gene: 15. CDR1 is SGHRS and CDR2 is YFSETQ in the germline V gene. The CDR3 has 16 amino acids. The chain carries TRBV5-1 and TRBJ2-1, with 8 bases identical to TRBD2. Sequencing was done on a sample of blood. This TCR was recovered from a woman aged 30 to 39 in good health. The CDR3 DNA reads TGCGCCAGCACCATGACCATTGGACTAGCAGGGAATGAGCAGTTCTTC. It encodes CASTMTIGLAGNEQFF.